The source of this TCR beta chain is a study of blood T cells in healthy people across ages. Notes on the study in general: With unsorted PBMCs, a conclusive comparison of naive versus antigen-experienced cells was not possible. As naive T cell percentage varied, TCR beta diversity correlated strongly with it.

For the second PCR, which ran for roughly 6 to 12 cycles, a sample-barcoded 5' primer and a J-beta primer mix were used. One entry per CDR3 protein results from TCRdb running MiXCR on the 5' RACE reads. The data contain around 780,000 distinct CDR3 sequences, roughly three fifths of them singletons. Every donor provided 8.5 to 10 milliliters of peripheral blood. Each sample provided at least 5 micrograms of extracted total RNA. As concerns this clonotype: Its antigen is not identified.

V lost 5 bases, J lost 1 base, and 15 bases lay in between. The CDR3 length is 16 residues. CDR1 and CDR2 from the germline V gene are SGHTA and FQGNSA. This TCR came from a middle-aged man in good health. The chain recombines TRBV7-2 with TRBJ1-5, with a tentative D call TRBD1 (6 bases). The sample comprised blood. This CDR3 reads CASSGRGGLSNQPQHF. In DNA, the CDR3 is TGTGCCAGCAGCGGCCGAGGGGGGTTAAGCAATCAGCCCCAGCATTTT.